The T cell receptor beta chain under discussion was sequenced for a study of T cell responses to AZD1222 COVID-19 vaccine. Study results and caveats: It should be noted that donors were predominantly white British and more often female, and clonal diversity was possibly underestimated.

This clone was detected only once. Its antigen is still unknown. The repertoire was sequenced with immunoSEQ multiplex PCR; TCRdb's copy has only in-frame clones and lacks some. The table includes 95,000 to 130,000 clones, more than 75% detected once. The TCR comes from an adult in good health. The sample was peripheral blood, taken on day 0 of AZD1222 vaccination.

The CDR3 DNA follows: TGTGCCAGCAGCCTTACGGCGGCATTGAACTATGGCTACACCTTC. Translation gives CASSLTAALNYGYTF. The chain links TRBV9 to TRBJ1-2; D call uncertain. Germline assignment: CDR1 SGDLS and CDR2 YYNGEE. The germline V and J ends were trimmed by 4 bases and 2 bases, with 15 bases remaining between them. The CDR3 totals 15 residues. Together with reference TRBV9 and TRBJ1-2, the CDR3 gives the full variable domain: DSGVTQTPKHLITATGQRVTLRCSPRSGDLSVYWYQQSLDQGLQFLIQYYNGEERAKGNILERFSAQQFPDLHSELNLSSLELGDSALYFCASSLTAALNYGYTFGSGTRLTVV.